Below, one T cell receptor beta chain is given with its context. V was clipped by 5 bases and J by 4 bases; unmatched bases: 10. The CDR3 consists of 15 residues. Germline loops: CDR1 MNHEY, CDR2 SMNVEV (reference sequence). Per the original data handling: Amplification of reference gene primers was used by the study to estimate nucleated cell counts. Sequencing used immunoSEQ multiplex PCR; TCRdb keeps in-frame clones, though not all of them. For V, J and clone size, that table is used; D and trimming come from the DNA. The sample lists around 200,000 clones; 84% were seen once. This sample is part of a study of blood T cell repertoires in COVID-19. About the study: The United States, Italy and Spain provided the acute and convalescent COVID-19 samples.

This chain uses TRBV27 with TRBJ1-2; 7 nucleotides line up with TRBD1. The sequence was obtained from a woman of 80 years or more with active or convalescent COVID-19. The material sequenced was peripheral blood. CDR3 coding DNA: TGTGCCAGCAGTCCAGAGCCGGGACAGTTCTATGGCTACACCTTC. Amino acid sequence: CASSPEPGQFYGYTF.